Presented here are 29 T cell receptor beta chains from one specimen sequenced in a study of shared clonotypes between healthy human individuals (TCRdb year 2020). Libraries were constructed by the immunoSEQ multiplex PCR assay. In TCRdb, the immuneACCESS table is reduced to in-frame sequences with V and J assigned. These tables do not hold every clone; where another copy was compared, an unresolved V gene accounts for under half, and the others remain unexplained. In all, the sample holds a few million clones, and 85% to 95% of those were seen once. In total, the top ten clones hold 0.35% to 0.5% of the sample. Sequenced material: naive CD4+ T cells from PBMCs. The intended sense of this specimen's cell subset or site label: CD45RA+ positively selected. These receptors came from a man younger than 35 in good health. Some clones in this sample may be carry-over from other donors' samples.

This clone was picked up one time. The V and J genes are TRBV6-1 and TRBJ1-1; 7 positions match TRBD1. There are 14 residues in the CDR3. Germline lookup yields CDR1 MNHNS and CDR2 SASEGT. After removal of 5 bases from V and 11 bases from J, the junction contained 14 bases not matched to a gene. CDR3 sequence: CASSPGQVLRSAFF. The DNA for the CDR3 is TGTGCCAGCAGTCCAGGACAGGTACTCCGAAGCGCTTTCTTT.

This rearrangement joins TRBV7-9 to TRBJ2-1, with D tentatively TRBD1 or TRBD2 (5 bases each). The CDR3 is 14 amino acids. Trimming took 3 bases from V and 5 from J, leaving 11 bases between them. In germline, CDR1 is SEHNR, CDR2 FQNEAQ (reference sequence). Here the CDR3 reads CASSFGGVDNEQFF. Written as DNA, the CDR3 is TGTGCCAGCAGCTTTGGGGGAGTCGACAATGAGCAGTTCTTC.

V is TRBV18 and J is TRBJ2-2; 8 positions match TRBD1. CDR1 KGHSH and CDR2 LQKENI come from the germline V gene. The CDR3 is 16 residues long. J was trimmed by 3 bases and V by 2 bases; bases with no gene match: 5. The CDR3 reads CASSPVSDRDTGELFF. The CDR3 DNA reads TGTGCCAGCTCACCAGTATCGGACAGGGACACCGGGGAGCTGTTTTTT.

The rearrangement joins TRBV7-2 to TRBJ2-7; 9 bases line up with TRBD1. This CDR3 has 14 amino acids. CDR1 and CDR2 (germline): SGHTA, FQGNSA. Germline trimming cut 3 bases from V and 8 bases from J; bases unmatched to any gene: 8. CDR3 nucleotide sequence: TGTGCCAGCAGCTTCGGACGGACAGGGGAACAGCAGTACTTC. This translates into CASSFGRTGEQQYF.

V and J are TRBV7-2 and TRBJ2-1; 9 bases line up with TRBD2. The CDR3 is 15 amino acids. Germline V lookup: CDR1 SGHTA, CDR2 FQGNSA. With 1 base clipped from V and 6 bases from J, the junction kept 4 bases outside the gene matches. The CDR3 spells CASSLVGTSINEQFF. CDR3 nucleotide sequence: TGTGCCAGCAGCTTAGTGGGGACTAGCATCAATGAGCAGTTCTTC.

V usage is TRBV7-9 and J usage is TRBJ2-2; D gene ambiguous. The V gene lost 5 bases and the J gene lost 2 bases, with 12 bases spanning the gap. CDR3 length: 15 amino acids. CDR1 and CDR2 from the germline V gene are SEHNR and FQNEAQ (reference sequence). CDR3 sequence (DNA): TGTGCCAGCAGCGGCCCGGGTCCCAACACCGGGGAGCTGTTTTTT. It is translated as CASSGPGPNTGELFF.

The rearrangement uses TRBV11-2 and TRBJ2-1; no clear D. Deletions cut 3 bases from V and 5 bases from J, with 8 bases between. CDR1 SGHAT and CDR2 FQNNGV come from the germline V gene. The CDR3 totals 13 residues. The CDR3, as DNA: TGTGCCAGCAGCTTTTTCCTAGACAATGAGCAGTTCTTC. Translated: CASSFFLDNEQFF.

The chain is built from TRBV9 and TRBJ1-2; no firm D call. The CDR3 is 15 residues long. Per germline, CDR1 SGDLS and CDR2 YYNGEE. With 2 bases removed from V and 0 bases from J, the gap between germline ends came to 11 bases. CDR3: CASSVGRHANYGYTF. In nucleotides, the CDR3 is TGTGCCAGCAGCGTGGGCAGGCACGCTAACTATGGCTACACCTTC.

This chain connects TRBV27 to TRBJ1-2; no clear D gene. V was shortened by 5 bases and J by 3 bases, with 19 bases between the two germline ends. CDR1 MNHEY and CDR2 SMNVEV come from the germline V gene (reference sequence). The length of the CDR3 is 16 residues. The CDR3 loop reads CASSPHILGEDYGYTF. CDR3 bases: TGTGCCAGCAGTCCCCACATCCTGGGTGAGGACTATGGCTACACCTTC.

This clone was counted a single time. This chain uses TRBV28 with TRBJ2-1, with TRBD1 identical over 9 bases. With V trimmed by 3 bases and J by 7 bases, 13 bases remained unmatched. Germline V gene lookup returns CDR1 MDHEN and CDR2 SYDVKM. This CDR3 is built from 17 residues. CDR3 bases: TGTGCCAGCAGTTTCTCCGAGTACAGGGGGCTGAGGAATGAGCAGTTCTTC. It translates to CASSFSEYRGLRNEQFF. The entire variable domain, with the rest obtained from reference TRBV28 and TRBJ2-1, is as follows: DVKVTQSSRYLVKRTGEKVFLECVQDMDHENMFWYRQDPGLGLRLIYFSYDVKMKEKGDIPEGYSVSREKKERFSLILESASTNQTSMYLCASSFSEYRGLRNEQFFGPGTRLTVL.

The rearrangement joins TRBV7-9 to TRBJ2-3; the match to TRBD1 covers 7 bases. The CDR3 covers 15 residues. The germline V gene encodes CDR1 SEHNR and CDR2 FQNEAQ (reference sequence). The V and J ends lost 5 bases and 0 bases, in that order; junction bases with no gene match: 5. CDR3 nucleotides: TGTGCCAGCAGCGAGGGACAGACTAGCACAGATACGCAGTATTTT. The encoded protein is CASSEGQTSTDTQYF.

The chain employs TRBV18 and TRBJ1-2; D perhaps matches TRBD1 (5 bases). The CDR3 is 15 residues long. Germline values: CDR1 KGHSH, CDR2 LQKENI. Trimming removed 3 bases at V and 4 bases at J, with 15 bases between. As DNA, the CDR3 is TGTGCCAGCTCACCTAGAGGAGAGGGGTTCTATGGCTACACCTTC. Protein sequence: CASSPRGEGFYGYTF.

The rearrangement links TRBV9 to TRBJ2-1; D uncertain. The CDR3 has 14 residues. V lost 3 bases and J 3 bases, leaving 10 bases between the germline ends. Germline V gene lookup returns CDR1 SGDLS and CDR2 YYNGEE. The CDR3 region is CASSEEPIYNEQFF. CDR3 coding DNA: TGTGCCAGCAGCGAAGAACCCATCTACAATGAGCAGTTCTTC.

The chain links TRBV9 to TRBJ2-1, with no clear D. The CDR3 sequence is 16 residues long. Germline V gene data show CDR1 as SGDLS and CDR2 as YYNGEE. V shed 0 bases and J shed 0 bases, with 10 bases lying between them. CDR3: CASSVDSADSYNEQFF. CDR3 nucleotide sequence: TGTGCCAGCAGCGTAGACAGCGCCGACTCCTACAATGAGCAGTTCTTC.

The chain links TRBV18 to TRBJ1-2; 10 bases are shared with TRBD1. CDR1 and CDR2 (germline): KGHSH, LQKENI. Losses at the gene ends were 5 bases for V and 2 bases for J; bases not matched to a gene: 5. The CDR3 is made up of 15 amino acids. DNA of the CDR3: TGTGCCAGCTCAGGGGACAGGGGAATGAACTATGGCTACACCTTC. Amino acids: CASSGDRGMNYGYTF.

The chain employs TRBV27 and TRBJ2-7; D unresolved. CDR3 length: 12 amino acids. Trimming pared 6 bases from V and 6 bases from J, leaving 12 bases between. CDR1 is MNHEY and CDR2 is SMNVEV in the germline V gene (reference sequence). CDR3 nucleotides: TGTGCCAGCAGAGAACGGACCAGCGAGCAGTACTTC. Protein product: CASRERTSEQYF.

The chain carries TRBV27 and TRBJ2-5, with D uncertain. CDR1 MNHEY and CDR2 SMNVEV come from the germline V gene (reference sequence). The CDR3 sequence is 13 residues long. V was shortened by 6 bases and J by 5 bases, with 13 bases between the two germline ends. Here the CDR3 DNA reads TGTGCCAGCAGCGTCCGTGGTGGGGAGACCCAGTACTTC. Protein sequence: CASSVRGGETQYF.

The chain is built from TRBV28 and TRBJ2-7; 7 nucleotides align to TRBD1. The CDR3 totals 14 residues. Germline CDR1 reads MDHEN; CDR2 reads SYDVKM. Trimming at V came to 1 base and at J to 3 bases, leaving 3 bases not matched to a gene. The CDR3 DNA sequence: TGTGCCAGCAGTTTATTTGGGACAGTCTACGAGCAGTACTTC. Translated: CASSLFGTVYEQYF.

This clone was observed once. This chain uses TRBV2 with TRBJ2-5, with D possibly TRBD2 on 6 matching bases. The J call may be incorrect, as the DNA end agrees better with TRBJ2-7. Germline V gene sequence: CDR1 SNHLY, CDR2 FYNNEI. The CDR3 has 14 residues. In DNA form, the CDR3 reads TGTGCCAGCAGTGATGCGGGGCAGGGCTACGAGCAGTACTTC. This gives the protein CASSDAGQGYEQYF.

The chain is built from TRBV5-4 and TRBJ2-1; TRBD2 matches 9 bases. This CDR3 has 15 residues. The V gene's germline CDR1 is SGHNT and CDR2 YYREEE (reference sequence). The junction had 4 bases not matched to a gene; V was cut back by 4 bases and J by 2 bases. The CDR3 here is CASSTQRGAYNEQFF. The CDR3 DNA reads TGTGCCAGCAGCACCCAGCGGGGGGCCTACAATGAGCAGTTCTTC.

V usage is TRBV5-4 and J usage is TRBJ1-1, with D possibly TRBD1 on 6 matching bases. Germline CDR1 SGHNT, CDR2 YYREEE (reference sequence). The CDR3 spans 13 residues. V was pared by 6 bases and J by 0 bases, with 9 bases between. CDR3 in amino acids: CASMRGLNTEAFF. The CDR3 nucleotides are TGTGCCAGCATGCGGGGGCTGAACACTGAAGCTTTCTTT.

The gene calls are TRBV27 and TRBJ2-2; D ambiguous. The V end was cut by 1 base, the J end by 6 bases, with 9 bases between. Germline CDR1 MNHEY, CDR2 SMNVEV (reference sequence). The CDR3 extends over 14 amino acids. This CDR3 reads CASSLFASAGELFF. As DNA, the CDR3 is TGTGCCAGCAGTTTATTCGCGAGTGCCGGGGAGCTGTTTTTT.

This clone was recorded only once. The identical CDR3 is also encoded by other nucleotide sequences in the sample. The V and J genes are TRBV7-2 and TRBJ2-1, with 11 bases that match TRBD2. This CDR3 is built from 15 residues. V shed 4 bases and J 2 bases; nucleotides not matched to a gene: 1. Germline V CDR1 and CDR2: SGHTA, FQGNSA. The CDR3 nucleotides are TGTGCCAGCAGCTCGGGACTAGCGGCCTACAATGAGCAGTTCTTC. It yields the protein CASSSGLAAYNEQFF.

The chain is built from TRBV14 and TRBJ2-2; D call uncertain. Germline assignment: CDR1 SGHDN and CDR2 FVKESK. Between the trimmed V and J ends, which lost 4 bases and 0 bases, there was a span of 15 bases. The CDR3 is 17 amino acids. CDR3 DNA: TGTGCCAGCAGCCTACAGATGGCGAGCGCGAACACCGGGGAGCTGTTTTTT. This codes for CASSLQMASANTGELFF.

The rearrangement uses TRBV2 and TRBJ1-1, with D unclear. Trimming shortened V by 4 bases and J by 10 bases, and 10 bases separated the two germline ends. CDR1 is SNHLY, CDR2 FYNNEI, per germline. The CDR3 has 11 residues. The CDR3 DNA is TGTGCCAGCAGTGTGGAAGCGGGAGCTTTCTTT. It yields the protein CASSVEAGAFF.

This clone was observed a single time. V usage is TRBV7-9 and J usage is TRBJ1-2, with TRBD1 as a possible D gene (6 bases). The germline V and J ends were trimmed by 5 bases and 7 bases, with 20 bases remaining between them. The CDR3 has 15 residues. In germline, CDR1 is SEHNR, CDR2 FQNEAQ (reference sequence). CDR3 bases: TGTGCCAGCAGCCCCACGGGTGGGTCAGGGGCTGGCTACACCTTC. Translated: CASSPTGGSGAGYTF.

The chain couples TRBV28 to TRBJ2-7; TRBD1 or TRBD2 may be the D gene (6 bases each). In germline, CDR1 is MDHEN, CDR2 SYDVKM. This CDR3 has 17 amino acids. The V and J ends lost 7 bases and 2 bases respectively, with 24 bases between them. The CDR3 protein is CASKPWDSDSEPYEQYF. The DNA for the CDR3 is TGTGCCAGCAAGCCCTGGGACTCGGACAGCGAACCCTACGAGCAGTACTTC.

This chain uses TRBV29-1 with TRBJ1-2, with a tentative D call TRBD1 (5 bases). CDR3 length: 12 residues. V was pared by 6 bases and J by 7 bases, with 15 bases between. CDR1 is SQVTM, CDR2 ANQGSEA, per germline. The CDR3 region has the DNA TGCAGCGTGCACACAGGCCAGACTGGCTACACCTTC. It translates to CSVHTGQTGYTF.

The rearrangement uses TRBV6-4 and TRBJ2-6, with TRBD1 as a possible D gene (5 bases). V was trimmed by 8 bases and J by 1 base, leaving 9 bases between them. Germline V gene sequence: CDR1 MRHNA, CDR2 SNTAGT. There are 14 residues in the CDR3. The CDR3 DNA is TGTGCCAGCGGTCAGGGTTCTGGGGCCAACGTCCTGACTTTC. Encoded protein: CASGQGSGANVLTF.